Each of the 20 T cell receptor beta chains below was sequenced from the same sample in a study of CD8+ T cells in alopecia areata. Treatment defined: oral pan-JAK inhibitor, 5-10 mg twice daily. Investigators isolated RNA and reverse transcribed it into cDNA to act as the sequencing template. Profiled with immunoSEQ multiplex PCR; TCRdb holds only in-frame clones, not every one. The data hold roughly 200,000 clones, with roughly 61% observed a single time. The sample here was CD8+ T cells sorted from blood, taken at week 24, from a patient treated with tofacitinib. These receptors came from a human donor with alopecia areata.

This clone showed up just once. Different DNA sequences within this sample yield the same CDR3. The chain links TRBV6-5 to TRBJ2-5; D is undetermined. CDR3 length equals 13 residues. Trimming shortened V by 2 bases and J by 2 bases, and 6 bases separated the two germline ends. Germline V gene sequence: CDR1 MNHEY, CDR2 SVGAGI. As DNA, the CDR3 is TGTGCCAGCAGTTACAACTCACAAGAGACCCAGTACTTC. Protein: CASSYNSQETQYF.

This clone came up a few times. This chain joins TRBV27 and TRBJ2-7; TRBD1 is a possible D gene (7 bases). The CDR3 runs 15 residues. Germline assignment: CDR1 MNHEY and CDR2 SMNVEV (reference sequence). V dropped 5 bases and J dropped 3 bases, with 17 bases sitting between them. The CDR3 sequence is CASSPVAGQSYEQYF. The CDR3 coding sequence is TGTGCCAGCAGTCCAGTGGCGGGACAGAGCTACGAGCAGTACTTC.

This clone has just one count. The rearrangement links TRBV27 to TRBJ2-5; D uncertain. V lost 4 bases and J lost 5, with 8 bases in between. Germline V gene lookup returns CDR1 MNHEY and CDR2 SMNVEV (reference sequence). The length of the CDR3 is 12 residues. The CDR3 sequence is CASSSHDETQYF. CDR3 nucleotide sequence: TGTGCCAGCAGTTCTCACGACGAGACCCAGTACTTC.

This clone was counted between two and nine times. The rearrangement joins TRBV18 to TRBJ1-1; D is unresolved. CDR1 and CDR2 from the germline V gene are KGHSH and LQKENI. The V and J ends lost 2 bases and 1 base respectively, with 11 bases between them. The CDR3 is made up of 15 amino acids. The DNA for the CDR3 is TGTGCCAGCTCACCAAGTATCGATTCGAACACTGAAGCTTTCTTT. This codes for CASSPSIDSNTEAFF.

This clone came up once. The sample holds other DNA sequences that translate to the same CDR3. This chain uses TRBV29-1 with TRBJ1-1; D call uncertain. CDR1 SQVTM and CDR2 ANQGSEA come from the germline V gene. The CDR3 totals 12 residues. Trimming took 4 bases from V and 1 from J, leaving 7 bases between them. The DNA for the CDR3 is TGCAGCGTTGGCCGGAAGAACACTGAAGCTTTCTTT. The encoded protein is CSVGRKNTEAFF.

CDR3 protein: CASSKTDRTGFEQYF. The CDR3 nucleotides are TGTGCCAGCAGCAAAACGGACAGGACAGGTTTCGAGCAGTACTTC. The genes are TRBV21-1 and TRBJ2-7; the table gives TRBD1 as D, unverified against the DNA. TRBV21-1 is a pseudogene locus. The length of the CDR3 is 15 residues.

The chain couples TRBV5-5 to TRBJ1-6, with 9 bases fitting TRBD1. Trimming at V came to 2 bases and at J to 8 bases, leaving 11 bases not matched to a gene. CDR3 size: 17 residues. Germline CDR1 and CDR2: SGHKS and YYEKEE (reference sequence). CDR3 DNA sequence: TGTGCCAGCAGCTTAGGTTGGGGACAGGGTGATGATTCACCCCTCCACTTT. Its protein is CASSLGWGQGDDSPLHF.

The V gene is TRBV5-1, the J gene TRBJ2-7; TRBD1 matches at 9 bases. The CDR3 is 16 residues long. With 3 bases clipped from V and 3 bases from J, the junction kept 10 bases outside the gene matches. Germline CDR1 is SGHRS and CDR2 is YFSETQ. This chain's CDR3 is CASSSFSTGGYYEQYF. CDR3 nucleotide sequence: TGCGCCAGCAGCTCATTTTCGACAGGGGGTTACTACGAGCAGTACTTC.

This chain connects TRBV18 to TRBJ2-5, with TRBD1 matching 7 bases. The V and J ends lost 0 bases and 2 bases, in that order; junction bases with no gene match: 3. CDR1 is KGHSH, CDR2 LQKENI, per germline. The CDR3 extends over 15 amino acids. The CDR3 region has the DNA TGTGCCAGCTCACCACCAAGGGACAGACAAGAGACCCAGTACTTC. It codes for CASSPPRDRQETQYF.

The rearrangement links TRBV27 to TRBJ2-7; 7 bases are a match to TRBD2. Germline V gene data show CDR1 as MNHEY and CDR2 as SMNVEV (reference sequence). This CDR3 contains 15 residues. V gave up 3 bases and J gave up 3 bases; unmatched junction bases: 8. The CDR3 loop reads CASSFGAGRVYEQYF. CDR3 in DNA: TGTGCCAGCAGTTTCGGGGCAGGGAGGGTCTACGAGCAGTACTTC.

The chain employs TRBV2 and TRBJ2-1; D not certain. CDR3 size: 12 residues. From germline, CDR1 is SNHLY and CDR2 FYNNEI. V was cut by 4 bases and J by 5 bases, with 6 bases left in between. CDR3 DNA: TGTGCCAGCAGTGTTTTAGACAATGAGCAGTTCTTC. The encoded protein is CASSVLDNEQFF.

The V call is TRBV13, the J call TRBJ1-5; D is unclear. The CDR3 is 12 amino acids. Germline V gives CDR1 PRHDT, CDR2 FYEKMQ (reference sequence). V shed 5 bases and J shed 8 bases, with 10 bases lying between them. CDR3 DNA: TGTGCCAGCAGCAACACCGGGGAGCCCCAGCATTTT. Translated: CASSNTGEPQHF.

The chain combines TRBV15 with TRBJ2-5; D remains ambiguous. V was shortened by 1 base and J by 3 bases, with 15 bases between the two germline ends. This CDR3 is 16 amino acids long. CDR1 is LNHNV and CDR2 is YYDKDF in the germline V gene (reference sequence). In nucleotides, the CDR3 is TGTGCCACCAGCAGAGTCGTCAGGAACGTAAAAGAGACCCAGTACTTC. This gives the protein CATSRVVRNVKETQYF.

V gene TRBV5-6 combines with J gene TRBJ1-6, with D uncertain. There are 15 residues in the CDR3. V was pared by 0 bases and J by 3 bases, with 7 bases between. Germline V gene lookup returns CDR1 SGHDT and CDR2 YYEEEE. For the CDR3, the DNA is TGTGCCAGCAGCTTGGACGGACGCTATAATTCACCCCTCCACTTT. Translation gives CASSLDGRYNSPLHF.

The chain uses TRBV6-5 and TRBJ1-2; 7 bases map to TRBD1. This CDR3 is built from 14 residues. Germline V gives CDR1 MNHEY, CDR2 SVGAGI. V was pared by 6 bases and J by 1 base, with 5 bases of the junction left unmatched. The chain's CDR3 is CASSTGDFNYGYTF. The CDR3 DNA reads as TGTGCCAGCAGCACAGGGGATTTTAACTATGGCTACACCTTC.

V is TRBV4-1 and J is TRBJ1-5; D is unresolved. Germline V gene data show CDR1 as MGHRA and CDR2 as YSYEKL. The ends were cut back, 3 bases at V and 4 bases at J, with 7 bases in the middle. The length of the CDR3 is 13 residues. CDR3 bases: TGCGCCAGCAGCCAGCCCCCAAATCAGCCCCAGCATTTT. The encoded protein is CASSQPPNQPQHF.

The V and J genes are TRBV7-2 and TRBJ2-4, with D perhaps matching TRBD2 (6 bases). CDR1 is SGHTA and CDR2 is FQGNSA in the germline V gene. The CDR3 runs to 15 residues. V gave up 7 bases and J gave up 5 bases, with 18 bases separating them. In DNA form, the CDR3 reads TGTGCCAGCAACCTCCGATGGGAGGCAGAAAACATTCAGTACTTC. Translated: CASNLRWEAENIQYF.

This clone was seen more than once but under ten times. The V gene is TRBV5-6, the J gene TRBJ2-1, with D possibly TRBD2 on 6 matching bases. This CDR3 contains 14 residues. V dropped 4 bases and J dropped 4 bases, with 12 bases sitting between them. Germline CDR1 SGHDT, CDR2 YYEEEE. DNA of the CDR3: TGTGCCAGCAGCCCCACGGGGGTTTACAATGAGCAGTTCTTC. It is translated as CASSPTGVYNEQFF.

The rearrangement links TRBV4-1 to TRBJ2-2; D is tentatively TRBD1 or TRBD2 (5 bases each). The CDR3 loop spans 13 amino acids. Germline V gene lookup returns CDR1 MGHRA and CDR2 YSYEKL. V lost 1 base, J lost 5 bases, and 5 bases lay in between. CDR3 sequence: CASSQGGTGELFF. DNA for the CDR3: TGCGCCAGCAGCCAAGGGGGGACCGGGGAGCTGTTTTTT.

The rearrangement links TRBV10-2 to TRBJ1-1, with D possibly TRBD1 on 6 matching bases. The CDR3 is 16 residues long. Trimming took off 4 bases at V and 3 bases at J, with 18 bases between the two ends. The V gene's germline CDR1 is WSHSY and CDR2 SAAADI. CDR3 nucleotide sequence: TGCGCCAGCAGTGGCCTTGTTGAATACAGGGACACTGAAGCTTTCTTT. This sequence encodes CASSGLVEYRDTEAFF.